This T cell receptor beta chain was found in a study of T cell responses to AZD1222 COVID-19 vaccine. TCRdb's copy holds only in-frame clones and misses some; the assay was immunoSEQ multiplex PCR. The table lists roughly 120,000 clones, 92% of them singletons. The CDR3 is made up of 17 amino acids. The ends lost 4 bases at V and 7 bases at J; junction bases unmatched: 18. The germline gives CDR1 SGHRS, CDR2 YFSETQ. This chain uses TRBV5-1 with TRBJ1-2, with TRBD1 matching 8 bases. The specimen was peripheral blood, collected on day 0 of AZD1222 vaccination. This TCR was sampled from an adult in good health. CDR3 nucleotide sequence: TGCGCCAGCAGCCCCACCGCCGCGTTGACAGGGGTTGGTGGCTACACCTTC. Protein product: CASSPTAALTGVGGYTF.